Listed here are 20 T cell receptor beta chains from one sample, sequenced in a study of blood T cell repertoires in COVID-19. The repertoire was sequenced with immunoSEQ multiplex PCR; TCRdb's copy has only in-frame clones and lacks some. The repertoire holds over 250,000 clones, approximately 87% seen once, with about 5% in the top ten. The sequenced sample was PBMCs or T cells enriched from blood (not recorded which). These receptors were collected from a woman aged 30 to 39 who had recovered from COVID-19.

In DNA form, the CDR3 reads TGTGCCAGTAGTATCGACAGCCAAGAGACCCAGTACTTC. Translation gives CASSIDSQETQYF. V usage is TRBV19 and J usage is TRBJ2-5; the D gene is possibly TRBD1 (5 bases). The CDR3 consists of 13 residues. Germline-derived CDR1 and CDR2 are LNHDA and SQIVND (reference sequence). Deletions cut 3 bases from V and 1 base from J, with 6 bases between.

This chain links TRBV7-9 with TRBJ1-2, with 9 positions matching TRBD1. Germline values: CDR1 SEHNR, CDR2 FQNEAQ (reference sequence). The CDR3 length is 16 residues. V lost 5 bases to trimming and J lost 3 bases; unmatched junction nucleotides: 10. As DNA, the CDR3 is TGTGCCAGCAGCCCCCAGGACAGGGGCACTGACTATGGCTACACCTTC. Its protein is CASSPQDRGTDYGYTF. The complete variable domain, with remaining parts taken from reference TRBV7-9 and TRBJ1-2, reads DTGVSQNPRHKITKRGQNVTFRCDPISEHNRLYWYRQTLGQGPEFLTYFQNEAQLEKSRLLSDRFSAERPKGSFSTLEIQRTEQGDSAMYLCASSPQDRGTDYGYTFGSGTRLTVV.

This chain uses TRBV24-1 with TRBJ2-1; tentative D call: TRBD1 (6 bases). Germline CDR1 reads KGHDR; CDR2 reads SFDVKD. V was pared by 3 bases and J by 4 bases, with 12 bases between. The CDR3 contains 15 residues. CDR3 in DNA: TGTGCCACCAGTGATACGTCAGGGGATTACAATGAGCAGTTCTTC. This translates into CATSDTSGDYNEQFF.

This chain links TRBV9 with TRBJ2-3; D is perhaps TRBD1 (5 bases). Germline CDR1 is SGDLS and CDR2 is YYNGEE. CDR3 size: 15 residues. The V gene lost 1 base and the J gene lost 2 bases, with 11 bases spanning the gap. The CDR3: CASSVLGRPTDTQYF. DNA for the CDR3: TGTGCCAGCAGCGTATTGGGGCGGCCCACAGATACGCAGTATTTT.

The V call is TRBV5-1, the J call TRBJ2-3, with a weak D call TRBD2 (5 bases). Germline assignment: CDR1 SGHRS and CDR2 YFSETQ. This CDR3 has 15 amino acids. V was cut by 0 bases and J by 0 bases, with 8 bases left in between. In nucleotides, the CDR3 is TGCGCCAGCAGCTTGGCTCGGACTAGCACAGATACGCAGTATTTT. As protein: CASSLARTSTDTQYF. Combining the CDR3 with reference TRBV5-1 and TRBJ2-3 gives the whole variable domain KAGVTQTPRYLIKTRGQQVTLSCSPISGHRSVSWYQQTPGQGLQFLFEYFSETQRNKGNFPGRFSGRQFSNSRSEMNVSTLELGDSALYLCASSLARTSTDTQYFGPGTRLTVL.

The rearrangement links TRBV5-6 to TRBJ2-5, with TRBD1 as a possible D gene (5 bases). Germline V gene lookup returns CDR1 SGHDT and CDR2 YYEEEE. This CDR3 has 14 residues. Trimming shortened V by 0 bases and J by 3 bases, and 9 bases separated the two germline ends. The CDR3 spells CASSLVQGEETQYF. For the CDR3, the DNA is TGTGCCAGCAGCTTGGTTCAGGGTGAAGAGACCCAGTACTTC.

This clone was counted a single time. This rearrangement joins TRBV5-1 to TRBJ1-1; D gene ambiguous. The CDR3 covers 17 residues. V was pared by 4 bases and J by 1 base, with 20 bases between. CDR1 is SGHRS, CDR2 YFSETQ, per germline. The CDR3 DNA follows: TGCGCCAGCAGCCTTATGACAATTGGTCGAACGAACACTGAAGCTTTCTTT. Its protein product is CASSLMTIGRTNTEAFF. Looking up the rest from reference TRBV5-1 and TRBJ1-1 gives the full variable domain: KAGVTQTPRYLIKTRGQQVTLSCSPISGHRSVSWYQQTPGQGLQFLFEYFSETQRNKGNFPGRFSGRQFSNSRSEMNVSTLELGDSALYLCASSLMTIGRTNTEAFFGQGTRLTVV.

The chain couples TRBV4-1 to TRBJ1-1; maybe TRBD1 (6 bases). V lost 4 bases, J lost 8 bases, and 23 bases lay in between. Germline CDR1 MGHRA, CDR2 YSYEKL. The CDR3 extends over 16 amino acids. CDR3 in amino acids: CASSLHIATGQPEAFF. In nucleotides, the CDR3 is TGCGCCAGCAGCCTTCATATTGCCACAGGGCAGCCAGAAGCTTTCTTT.

This clone occurred once. The gene calls are TRBV5-8 and TRBJ1-4, with 8 bases identical to TRBD1. The V gene's germline CDR1 is SGHTS and CDR2 YDEGEE. With V trimmed by 2 bases and J by 7 bases, 10 bases remained unmatched. The CDR3 contains 16 residues. CDR3 protein: CASSFKRQGSSEKLFF. The CDR3 region has the DNA TGTGCCAGCAGCTTTAAGCGACAGGGGTCGAGTGAAAAACTGTTTTTT.

J is TRBJ1-2 and V is TRBV5-8; D not certain. The V end was cut by 1 base, the J end by 5 bases, with 9 bases between. Per germline, CDR1 SGHTS and CDR2 YDEGEE. The CDR3 consists of 13 residues. The CDR3 loop reads CASSLWAEYGYTF. The CDR3 nucleotides read TGTGCCAGCAGCTTGTGGGCAGAGTATGGCTACACCTTC.

This sequence joins TRBV7-2 and TRBJ2-5; 9 bases line up with TRBD2. Germline values: CDR1 SGHTA, CDR2 FQGNSA. The CDR3 is 15 residues long. The junction had 3 bases not matched to a gene; V was cut back by 2 bases and J by 2 bases. The CDR3 DNA is TGTGCCAGCAGCTTACTAGCGGGGACACAAGAGACCCAGTACTTC. Its translation is CASSLLAGTQETQYF.

This rearrangement joins TRBV6-1 to TRBJ1-5; D is perhaps TRBD1 (6 bases). The length of the CDR3 is 15 residues. Germline-derived CDR1 and CDR2 are MNHNS and SASEGT. The ends were cut back, 2 bases at V and 5 bases at J, with 13 bases in the middle. The DNA for the CDR3 is TGTGCCAGCAGTGAAATGTGGGGGCACGATCAGCCCCAGCATTTT. It encodes CASSEMWGHDQPQHF.

The CDR3 region is CASSPPGQSLSQPQHF. Written as DNA, the CDR3 is TGTGCCAGCAGCCCCCCGGGACAGTCCCTAAGTCAGCCCCAGCATTTT. The rearrangement joins TRBV7-8 to TRBJ1-5, with 7 bases aligning to TRBD1. CDR1 is SGHVS, CDR2 FQNEAQ, per germline. Trimming took 5 bases from V and 6 from J; bases not matched to a gene: 13. The CDR3 is 16 residues long. Filled out from reference TRBV7-8 and TRBJ1-5, the complete variable domain reads GAGVSQSPRYKVAKRGQDVALRCDPISGHVSLFWYQQALGQGPEFLTYFQNEAQLDKSGLPSDRFFAERPEGSVSTLKIQRTQQEDSAVYLCASSPPGQSLSQPQHFGDGTRLSIL.

This clone was observed once. The J gene is TRBJ1-3, the V gene TRBV7-2, with D hard to call. With 4 bases removed from V and 6 bases from J, the gap between germline ends came to 7 bases. The CDR3 sequence is 12 residues long. Per the germline V gene, CDR1 is SGHTA and CDR2 is FQGNSA. The CDR3, as DNA: TGTGCCAGCAGCTCAGGCGCAAACACCATATATTTT. This codes for CASSSGANTIYF. Drawing the rest from reference TRBV7-2 and TRBJ1-3, the complete variable domain is GAGVSQSPSNKVTEKGKDVELRCDPISGHTALYWYRQSLGQGLEFLIYFQGNSAPDKSGLPSDRFSAERTGGSVSTLTIQRTQQEDSAVYLCASSSGANTIYFGEGSWLTVV.

The genes are TRBV11-2 and TRBJ2-5; TRBD2 is a possible D gene (6 bases). The germline gives CDR1 SGHAT, CDR2 FQNNGV. The CDR3 sequence is 18 residues long. V gave up 2 bases and J gave up 1 base, with 20 bases separating them. CDR3 coding DNA: TGTGCCAGCAGCTTACGGTTGCTCCGGGGGACCACCCAAGAGACCCAGTACTTC. As protein: CASSLRLLRGTTQETQYF.

V is TRBV5-6 and J is TRBJ2-2; the match to TRBD1 covers 7 bases. The germline gives CDR1 SGHDT, CDR2 YYEEEE. V lost 3 bases, J lost 4 bases, and 6 bases stayed unmatched. There are 15 residues in the CDR3. In DNA form, the CDR3 reads TGTGCCAGCAGCTGGGGGACAGCGTTCACCGGGGAGCTGTTTTTT. As protein: CASSWGTAFTGELFF.

The chain couples TRBV20-1 to TRBJ2-2, with 10 nucleotides matching TRBD2. The V segment lost 3 bases and the J segment 1 base; nucleotides outside the gene matches: 2. The CDR3 runs 15 residues. Germline values: CDR1 DFQATT, CDR2 SNEGSKA (reference sequence). This chain's CDR3 is CSASLAGGNTGELFF. The DNA of the CDR3 is TGCAGTGCTAGTTTAGCGGGGGGGAACACCGGGGAGCTGTTTTTT.

The CDR3 sequence is CASSKLRRSDTQYF. Written as DNA, the CDR3 is TGTGCCAGCAGTAAACTGAGACGGAGCGATACGCAGTATTTT. The rearrangement joins TRBV11-2 to TRBJ2-3; D remains ambiguous. Looked up from germline, CDR1 is SGHAT and CDR2 is FQNNGV. V was cut by 6 bases and J by 6 bases, with 16 bases left in between. The CDR3 spans 14 residues.

V usage is TRBV7-2 and J usage is TRBJ2-7, with TRBD1 matching 8 bases. V lost 1 base and J lost 3; bases outside the gene matches: 2. Germline V gene data show CDR1 as SGHTA and CDR2 as FQGNSA. The CDR3 runs 14 residues. CDR3 residues: CASSLGRGHYEQYF. In DNA form, the CDR3 reads TGTGCCAGCAGCTTAGGCAGGGGGCACTACGAGCAGTACTTC.

This rearrangement joins TRBV27 to TRBJ1-1, with 10 bases fitting TRBD1. This CDR3 contains 17 residues. The germline gives CDR1 MNHEY, CDR2 SMNVEV (reference sequence). V gave up 3 bases and J gave up 2 bases; unmatched junction bases: 9. The CDR3 coding sequence is TGTGCCAGCAGTTTTGATAGCGTGACAGGGGGCAACACTGAAGCTTTCTTT. Translated: CASSFDSVTGGNTEAFF.